These T cell receptor beta chains were read from a single sample in a study of molecular identifiers for immune sequencing clone quantification. TCRdb passed the PCR reads through MiXCR, listing each CDR3 protein once. Of 460,000 or so distinct CDR3 sequences in the sample, about a fifth are singletons; the top ten hold about 0.8%. Specimen: naive CD8+ T cells from blood, with Jurkat cell RNA spiked in. The source of these receptors is a human donor in good health. Some libraries in this study had Jurkat cell RNA spiked in. The CDR3 runs from the conserved cysteine through the conserved F or W. Each record gives: clone size, J gene, V gene, D gene, CDR3 protein, CDR3 DNA. A D gene is named only where the DNA matches it firmly. Size tells how often a clone was seen (once, few, many) or the class of an expanded clone, and some rows leave it out.

clone_size: few; j_call: TRBJ2-5; v_call: TRBV12-3/TRBV12-4; d_call: NA; cdr3_aa: CASSLFITETQYF; cdr3_nt: TGTGCCAGCAGTTTATTCATTACCGAGACCCAGTACTTC
clone_size: NA; j_call: TRBJ2-7; v_call: TRBV30; d_call: NA; cdr3_aa: CAWSVMGGEQYF; cdr3_nt: TGTGCCTGGAGTGTAATGGGGGGCGAGCAGTACTTC
clone_size: many; j_call: TRBJ1-1; v_call: TRBV7-2; d_call: NA; cdr3_aa: CASSLFLGHENTEAFF; cdr3_nt: TGTGCCAGCAGCTTATTCTTGGGACATGAGAACACTGAAGCTTTCTTT
clone_size: NA; j_call: TRBJ2-1; v_call: TRBV6-6; d_call: NA; cdr3_aa: CANSYSTGNYNEQFF; cdr3_nt: TGTGCCAACAGTTACTCAACAGGGAACTACAATGAGCAGTTCTTC
clone_size: NA; j_call: TRBJ2-2; v_call: TRBV27; d_call: NA; cdr3_aa: CASSSAHEGGELFF; cdr3_nt: TGTGCCAGCAGTTCGGCACACGAGGGCGGGGAGCTGTTTTTT
clone_size: many; j_call: TRBJ2-3; v_call: TRBV7-3; d_call: NA; cdr3_aa: CASSLTFGADTQYF; cdr3_nt: TGTGCCAGCAGCTTAACGTTCGGGGCAGATACGCAGTATTTT
clone_size: NA; j_call: TRBJ2-1; v_call: TRBV24-1; d_call: NA; cdr3_aa: CATSDSTGNEQFF; cdr3_nt: TGTGCCACCAGTGATTCGACTGGTAATGAGCAGTTCTTC
clone_size: many; j_call: TRBJ2-7; v_call: TRBV4-3; d_call: TRBD2; cdr3_aa: CASSPPGGLVLCEQYF; cdr3_nt: TGCGCCAGCAGCCCTCCCGGGGGACTAGTTTTGTGCGAGCAGTACTTC
clone_size: NA; j_call: TRBJ2-3; v_call: TRBV6-6; d_call: TRBD2; cdr3_aa: CASSLLPGLAGGDTQYF; cdr3_nt: TGTGCCAGCAGCCTACTGCCCGGACTAGCGGGGGGGGATACGCAGTATTTT
clone_size: many; j_call: TRBJ2-5; v_call: TRBV29-1; d_call: TRBD2; cdr3_aa: CSVDGLAGELQETQYF; cdr3_nt: TGCAGCGTAGACGGACTAGCGGGGGAACTTCAAGAGACCCAGTACTTC